Listed below are T cell receptor beta chains from one sample, sequenced in a study of cytomegalovirus exposure and HLA in healthy donors. The data were produced by immunoSEQ multiplex PCR, yet TCRdb's version contains in-frame clones alone and is incomplete. This sample has roughly 180,000 clones, with roughly 88% found just once. Sequencing was carried out using PBMCs. These receptors were collected from a man aged 18 to 30 in good health and CMV-seropositive. Both conserved end residues are part of each CDR3. D genes are given only for firm matches. The size field is filled for only some rows; it gives once, few, many or a size class.

j_call d_call clone_size v_call cdr3_aa cdr3_nt
TRBJ1-6 . . TRBV9 CASSKGGNEGSPLHF TGTGCCAGCAGCAAAGGGGGAAACGAGGGTTCACCCCTCCACTTT
TRBJ1-2 TRBD1 . TRBV18 CASSQGQLYGYTF TGTGCCAGCTCCCAGGGACAGCTCTATGGCTACACCTTC
TRBJ1-4 . . TRBV27 CASSLMGGGNEKLFF TGTGCCAGCAGTTTAATGGGGGGGGGTAATGAAAAACTGTTTTTT
TRBJ1-4 . once TRBV18 CASSRLQRATNEKLFF TGTGCCAGCTCCCGACTCCAGAGGGCGACTAATGAAAAACTGTTTTTT
TRBJ2-1 . . TRBV5-4 CASSTPQGHEQFF TGTGCCAGCAGCACGCCACAGGGCCATGAGCAGTTCTTC
TRBJ2-1 TRBD1 few TRBV4-1 CASSHPGQHNNEQFF TGCGCCAGCAGCCATCCGGGACAGCACAACAATGAGCAGTTCTTC
TRBJ2-5 . . TRBV11-2 CASLVPGEDQETQYF TGTGCCAGCCTAGTCCCCGGGGAAGACCAAGAGACCCAGTACTTC
TRBJ2-5 TRBD1 once TRBV7-2 CASSLESGGYQETQYF TGTGCCAGCAGCTTAGAGTCAGGGGGCTACCAAGAGACCCAGTACTTC
TRBJ1-4 . . TRBV6-1 CASSERWSNEKLFF TGTGCCAGCAGTGAACGGTGGTCTAATGAAAAACTGTTTTTT
TRBJ2-3 . . TRBV14 CASSRGSSTDTQYF TGTGCCAGCAGCAGAGGGTCTAGCACAGATACGCAGTATTTT
TRBJ1-2 . once TRBV18 CASSPPTGYGYTF TGTGCCAGCTCACCTCCGACAGGTTACGGCTACACCTTC
TRBJ2-6 TRBD1 . TRBV11-2 CASSNRGRGANVLTF TGTGCCAGCAGCAACAGGGGGAGAGGGGCCAACGTCCTGACTTTC
TRBJ1-2 . . TRBV25-1 CASSLMDSEYGYTF TGTGCCAGCAGTCTTATGGACAGCGAGTATGGCTACACCTTC
TRBJ2-4 TRBD1 . TRBV18 CASSPSQGLAKNIQYF TGTGCCAGCTCACCATCACAGGGGCTAGCCAAAAACATTCAGTACTTC